Listed below are T cell receptor beta chains from one sample, sequenced in a study of PD-1 blockade in mismatch repair-deficient tumors. Profiling relied on immunoSEQ multiplex PCR, and the TCRdb table lists in-frame clones only, not all of them. Seen here are some 120,000 clones, about 88% observed once, and the top ten hold approximately 12%. The specimen was peripheral blood, collected roughly 70 weeks after starting pembrolizumab. The source is an adult with mismatch repair-deficient cancer. CDR3s include the opening cysteine and the closing phenylalanine or tryptophan. Each record gives: clone size, J gene, D gene, V gene, CDR3 DNA, CDR3 protein. The D gene is left open where the match is weak. Clone sizes are given selectively: once, few, many, or a class where the clone is expanded.

clone_size: few; j_call: TRBJ1-5; d_call: .; v_call: TRBV19; cdr3_nt: TGTGCCAGTAGTATTGAGGGTTGGCAGCCCCAGCATTTT; cdr3_aa: CASSIEGWQPQHF
clone_size: .; j_call: TRBJ1-2; d_call: TRBD1; v_call: TRBV5-1; cdr3_nt: TGCGCCAGCAGCTTACCCGGGACAGCAGTCTATGGCTACACCTTC; cdr3_aa: CASSLPGTAVYGYTF
clone_size: .; j_call: TRBJ2-6; d_call: .; v_call: TRBV28; cdr3_nt: TGTGCCAGCATCTTGATCAGGGCCACTCCCCACTCTGGGGCCAACGTCCTGACTTTC; cdr3_aa: CASILIRATPHSGANVLTF
clone_size: .; j_call: TRBJ2-7; d_call: TRBD1; v_call: TRBV19; cdr3_nt: TGTGCCAGTAGTATTATGGGGACAGGGGAATACGAGCAGTACTTC; cdr3_aa: CASSIMGTGEYEQYF
clone_size: .; j_call: TRBJ2-2; d_call: .; v_call: TRBV27; cdr3_nt: TGTGCCAGCAGTGAGATAAACACCGGGGAGCTGTTTTTT; cdr3_aa: CASSEINTGELFF
clone_size: .; j_call: TRBJ2-1; d_call: .; v_call: TRBV5-1; cdr3_nt: TGCGCCAGCAGCTTGGACGGACTCACCCCCGATGAGCAGTTCTTC; cdr3_aa: CASSLDGLTPDEQFF
clone_size: medium-sized; j_call: TRBJ2-1; d_call: TRBD2; v_call: TRBV6-4; cdr3_nt: TGTGCCAGCAGTGACTCGACTAGCGGGAGCAATGAGCAGTTCTTC; cdr3_aa: CASSDSTSGSNEQFF
clone_size: .; j_call: TRBJ2-7; d_call: .; v_call: TRBV21-1; cdr3_nt: TGTGCCAGCACCTTTCGTGGGGGCAGCGGGACACACCTTATCTACGAGCAGTACTTC; cdr3_aa: CASTFRGGSGTHLIYEQYF
clone_size: few; j_call: TRBJ2-1; d_call: TRBD2; v_call: TRBV7-2; cdr3_nt: TGTGCCAGCAGGCTAGCGGGGGGTCGGAATGAGCAGTTCTTC; cdr3_aa: CASRLAGGRNEQFF
clone_size: .; j_call: TRBJ1-2; d_call: .; v_call: TRBV6-6; cdr3_nt: TGTGCCAGCACCGTCGGGGTGCAGGGCTACACCTTC; cdr3_aa: CASTVGVQGYTF
clone_size: .; j_call: TRBJ1-1; d_call: .; v_call: TRBV7-9; cdr3_nt: TGTGCCAGCAGCTCAGGGGTATTTCGGGCTTTCTTT; cdr3_aa: CASSSGVFRAFF
clone_size: .; j_call: TRBJ2-1; d_call: .; v_call: TRBV29-1; cdr3_nt: TGCAGCGCCCATGCTGGTAGTTTAGAGGGATGGGAGTTCTTC; cdr3_aa: CSAHAGSLEGWEFF
clone_size: once; j_call: TRBJ2-5; d_call: .; v_call: TRBV7-8; cdr3_nt: TGTGCCAGCAGCTTAGCGGCGATACAAGAGACCCAGTACTTC; cdr3_aa: CASSLAAIQETQYF
clone_size: .; j_call: TRBJ2-1; d_call: .; v_call: TRBV7-9; cdr3_nt: TGTGCCAGCAGCTTAGCGGGTCACTACAATGAGCAGTTCTTC; cdr3_aa: CASSLAGHYNEQFF
clone_size: few; j_call: TRBJ2-7; d_call: .; v_call: TRBV4-1; cdr3_nt: TGCGCCAGCACCCCTTGGGCAGGGATCGACGAGCAGTACTTC; cdr3_aa: CASTPWAGIDEQYF
clone_size: .; j_call: TRBJ2-1; d_call: TRBD2; v_call: TRBV6-1; cdr3_nt: TGTGCCAGCAGTGAAGGGCTGGGGGGGAACAATGAGCAGTTCTTC; cdr3_aa: CASSEGLGGNNEQFF
clone_size: once; j_call: TRBJ1-1; d_call: .; v_call: TRBV4-3; cdr3_nt: TGCGCCAGCAGCCAAGATCCGGGGCTATCTTTCTTT; cdr3_aa: CASSQDPGLSFF
clone_size: .; j_call: TRBJ2-7; d_call: TRBD2; v_call: TRBV9; cdr3_nt: TGTGCCAGCAGCGTAGGAGCTAGCGGGAGCTCCTACGAGCAGTACTTC; cdr3_aa: CASSVGASGSSYEQYF
clone_size: .; j_call: TRBJ2-7; d_call: .; v_call: TRBV7-9; cdr3_nt: TGTGCCAGCAGCTTAGGAGCGACAGAGTACGAGCAGTACTTC; cdr3_aa: CASSLGATEYEQYF
clone_size: .; j_call: TRBJ2-1; d_call: .; v_call: TRBV18; cdr3_nt: TGTGCCAGCTCACCGGAGACAGGATACAATGAGCAGTTCTTC; cdr3_aa: CASSPETGYNEQFF
clone_size: .; j_call: TRBJ2-7; d_call: .; v_call: TRBV28; cdr3_nt: TGTGCCAGCAGTGGAGACGCAACCAGCTCCTACGAGCAGTACTTC; cdr3_aa: CASSGDATSSYEQYF
clone_size: .; j_call: TRBJ2-2; d_call: .; v_call: TRBV7-9; cdr3_nt: TGTGCCAGCAGCCCATTGGGGGCCGGGGAGCTGTTTTTT; cdr3_aa: CASSPLGAGELFF
clone_size: .; j_call: TRBJ2-1; d_call: .; v_call: TRBV6-5; cdr3_nt: TGTGCCAGCAGTTATTCCACCTGGCCGGGCAATGAGCAGTTCTTC; cdr3_aa: CASSYSTWPGNEQFF
clone_size: .; j_call: TRBJ1-2; d_call: .; v_call: TRBV13; cdr3_nt: TGTGCCAGCAGCTTACTTGGGGGGGCCTATGGCTACACCTTC; cdr3_aa: CASSLLGGAYGYTF
clone_size: .; j_call: TRBJ2-1; d_call: TRBD2; v_call: TRBV11-3; cdr3_nt: TGTGCCAGCAGCTCGAGAGAGCGGGAGGCCCGTTACAATGAGCAGTTCTTC; cdr3_aa: CASSSREREARYNEQFF
clone_size: .; j_call: TRBJ1-5; d_call: .; v_call: TRBV7-9; cdr3_nt: TGTGCCAGCAGCTTAGCTGGGGGCAATCAGCCCCAGCATTTT; cdr3_aa: CASSLAGGNQPQHF
clone_size: .; j_call: TRBJ2-7; d_call: .; v_call: TRBV5-4; cdr3_nt: TGTGCCAGCAGCTACGAGGGCAGCCCCTACGAGCAGTACTTC; cdr3_aa: CASSYEGSPYEQYF
clone_size: .; j_call: TRBJ2-1; d_call: TRBD2; v_call: TRBV14; cdr3_nt: TGTGCCAGCAGCCGACTAGCGGGAGGACCTTCCTACAATGAGCAGTTCTTC; cdr3_aa: CASSRLAGGPSYNEQFF
clone_size: .; j_call: TRBJ2-7; d_call: .; v_call: TRBV6-1; cdr3_nt: TGTGCCAGCAGTGAAGCGTCCGTTTACGAGCAGTACTTC; cdr3_aa: CASSEASVYEQYF
clone_size: .; j_call: TRBJ2-7; d_call: .; v_call: TRBV11-3; cdr3_nt: TGTGCCTCTAAGGGGGACTCCTACGAGCAGTACTTC; cdr3_aa: CASKGDSYEQYF
clone_size: .; j_call: TRBJ2-2; d_call: TRBD1; v_call: TRBV4-3; cdr3_nt: TGCGCCAGCAGCCAAGAATCGGGGACAGGGAGGGTCGGGGAGCTGTTTTTT; cdr3_aa: CASSQESGTGRVGELFF
clone_size: .; j_call: TRBJ2-3; d_call: .; v_call: TRBV9; cdr3_nt: TGTGCCAGCAGCACGTACTTGTCTTCCCCGGATACGCAGTATTTT; cdr3_aa: CASSTYLSSPDTQYF
clone_size: few; j_call: TRBJ2-5; d_call: .; v_call: TRBV20-1; cdr3_nt: TGCAGTGCCGATCGGGTGACCCAGTACTTC; cdr3_aa: CSADRVTQYF
clone_size: .; j_call: TRBJ2-1; d_call: .; v_call: TRBV7-6; cdr3_nt: TGTGCCAGCAGCTCAAGGGCCCGGAGTGACAATGAGCAGTTCTTC; cdr3_aa: CASSSRARSDNEQFF
clone_size: .; j_call: TRBJ2-3; d_call: TRBD1; v_call: TRBV9; cdr3_nt: TGTGCCAGCAGCGGCAGGGGGAGCACAGATACGCAGTATTTT; cdr3_aa: CASSGRGSTDTQYF
clone_size: .; j_call: TRBJ2-7; d_call: TRBD1; v_call: TRBV27; cdr3_nt: TGTGCCAGCAGTGCGGACAGGGGGGGGACTACTCTAATAACGAACTACGAGCAGTACTTC; cdr3_aa: CASSADRGGTTLITNYEQYF
clone_size: .; j_call: TRBJ2-7; d_call: TRBD2; v_call: TRBV19; cdr3_nt: TGTGCCAGTAGTATGAATGAGCACCCGGGGGGGCAGTACTTC; cdr3_aa: CASSMNEHPGGQYF
clone_size: .; j_call: TRBJ2-1; d_call: TRBD2; v_call: TRBV29-1; cdr3_nt: TGCAGCGTTGACTTTAGCGGGAACGGTGAGCAGTTCTTC; cdr3_aa: CSVDFSGNGEQFF